The subject of this entry is one T cell receptor beta chain. Its antigen is unidentified. TRB rearrangements spanning V, D and J were amplified using mixed TRB-A/B primers. TCRdb reprocessed the multiplex PCR reads with MiXCR, giving one entry per CDR3 protein. The sample has about 13,000 distinct CDR3 sequences; roughly 25% are singletons. TCR beta rearrangements were amplified from peripheral blood genomic DNA. The data belong to a study of T cell repertoires in aging, cancer and after chemotherapy. The wider study: Repeat sampling of healthy donors over several months to years showed clear clonal overlap. Roughly 8.8 million TCR reads made up the full dataset. Study-level points and caveats: In cancer patients, declining TCR diversity with age involved lost richness and lost evenness.

This CDR3 has 16 amino acids. Looked up from germline, CDR1 is MGHRA and CDR2 is YSYEKL. V lost 3 bases, J lost 1 base, and 6 bases stayed unmatched. The chain employs TRBV4-1 and TRBJ2-3, with 8 positions matching TRBD2. Sequenced input: blood. The TCR was taken from a human donor in good health. CDR3 DNA: TGCGCCAGCAGCCACCTCAATAGCGGGGGCACAGATACGCAGTATTTT. Its protein is CASSHLNSGGTDTQYF.